One and the same sample provided the 14 T cell receptor beta chains below, sequenced in a study of blood T cells in healthy people across ages. The second PCR ran about 6 to 11 cycles with a sample-barcoded 5' primer and J-beta primers. TCRdb redid the calling of the 5' RACE reads with MiXCR, one entry per CDR3 protein. This table has approximately 1.5 million distinct CDR3 sequences, 34% appearing once. Input material: blood. The receptors shown here come from a woman aged 25 to 39 in good health.

V is TRBV9 and J is TRBJ2-1; D is possibly TRBD1 or TRBD2 (5 bases each). There are 14 residues in the CDR3. The germline gives CDR1 SGDLS, CDR2 YYNGEE. Trimming stripped 0 bases from V and 8 bases from J, with 12 bases between. The DNA of the CDR3 is TGTGCCAGCAGCGTAGCTTCCAGGGACCATGAGCAGTTCTTC. Translated: CASSVASRDHEQFF.

This clonotype was detected only a few times. The gene calls are TRBV10-3 and TRBJ2-3, with 15 bases that match TRBD2. From germline, CDR1 is ENHRY and CDR2 SYGVKD. The CDR3 has 15 amino acids. Unmatched junction bases numbered 6, after V lost 11 bases and J lost 3 bases. The CDR3 DNA reads as TGTGCCTCTCGGACTAGCGGGGGGGCAACAGATACGCAGTATTTT. Amino acid sequence: CASRTSGGATDTQYF.

V and J are TRBV27 and TRBJ2-6, with 10 bases identical to TRBD1. The CDR3 spans 18 residues. The germline V gene encodes CDR1 MNHEY and CDR2 SMNVEV (reference sequence). The V and J ends lost 2 bases and 0 bases, in that order; junction bases with no gene match: 4. CDR3 in amino acids: CASSLLGQGTSGANVLTF. CDR3 coding DNA: TGTGCCAGCAGTTTACTGGGACAGGGGACCTCTGGGGCCAACGTCCTGACTTTC.

The genes are TRBV30 and TRBJ1-6; D unclear. CDR1 and CDR2 from the germline V gene are GTSNPN and SVGIG (reference sequence). The CDR3 has 13 residues. V was cut by 4 bases and J by 12 bases, with 16 bases left in between. The CDR3, as DNA: TGTGCCTGGAATAATGGGGTCGGACGACCCCTCCACTTT. Residues: CAWNNGVGRPLHF.

Only a few counts were recorded for this clonotype. This chain connects TRBV15 to TRBJ2-3; maybe TRBD2 (5 bases). Per the germline V gene, CDR1 is LNHNV and CDR2 is YYDKDF (reference sequence). V lost 4 bases and J lost 3, with 26 bases in between. This CDR3 spans 19 amino acids. CDR3 sequence reads: CATSTRFSFTGKETDTQYF. The CDR3 DNA sequence: TGTGCCACCAGCACAAGATTTTCGTTCACCGGGAAGGAGACAGATACGCAGTATTTT.

The J gene is TRBJ2-5, the V gene TRBV6-1, with 10 bases lining up with TRBD2. The CDR3 extends over 16 amino acids. From germline, CDR1 is MNHNS and CDR2 SASEGT. Trimming at V came to 6 bases and at J to 4 bases, leaving 11 bases not matched to a gene. The CDR3 DNA follows: TGTGCCAGCAGGAGGTCCCTAGCGGGGGAGGGAGAGACCCAGTACTTC. It translates to CASRRSLAGEGETQYF.

The rearrangement joins TRBV7-3 to TRBJ2-3; 16 bases are a match to TRBD2. There are 16 residues in the CDR3. CDR1 SGHTA and CDR2 FQGTGA come from the germline V gene. With 10 bases clipped from V and 6 bases from J, the junction kept 10 bases outside the gene matches. The CDR3 DNA reads TGTGCCACTCGGGGACTAGCGGGGGGGCCATGGGATACGCAGTATTTT. Residues: CATRGLAGGPWDTQYF.

The rearrangement links TRBV9 to TRBJ2-5; TRBD1 matches 7 bases. From germline, CDR1 is SGDLS and CDR2 YYNGEE. V gave up 4 bases and J gave up 11 bases; unmatched junction bases: 17. The CDR3 is 15 amino acids. In DNA form, the CDR3 reads TGTGCCAGCAGCATTACAGGGGCGAGATACAATGAGCAGTACTTC. It yields the protein CASSITGARYNEQYF.

The genes are TRBV9 and TRBJ2-7; no clear D gene. V lost 0 bases and J 6 bases, leaving 19 bases between the germline ends. There are 16 residues in the CDR3. Germline loops: CDR1 SGDLS, CDR2 YYNGEE. In nucleotides, the CDR3 is TGTGCCAGCAGCGTAGGCCCCCGATCTGAAACCAGCGAGCAGTACTTC. Encoded protein: CASSVGPRSETSEQYF. The full variable domain, rest sourced from reference TRBV9 and TRBJ2-7, is DSGVTQTPKHLITATGQRVTLRCSPRSGDLSVYWYQQSLDQGLQFLIQYYNGEERAKGNILERFSAQQFPDLHSELNLSSLELGDSALYFCASSVGPRSETSEQYFGPGTRLTVT.

The chain carries TRBV6-5 and TRBJ2-1; 8 bases map to TRBD2. This CDR3 region has 16 residues. Trimming cost V 6 bases and J 4 bases; bases outside gene matches: 11. Germline V gene sequence: CDR1 MNHEY, CDR2 SVGAGI. In DNA form, the CDR3 reads TGTGCCAGCAGGCCCGGGGGGGCCTCAGGTTACAATGAGCAGTTCTTC. This gives the protein CASRPGGASGYNEQFF.

This chain joins TRBV12-3 or TRBV12-4 and TRBJ1-2; the D is unclear. The CDR3 extends over 11 amino acids. The V end was cut by 7 bases, the J end by 7 bases, with 10 bases between. This chain's CDR3 is CASIFIGGYTF. The CDR3 bases are TGTGCCAGCATTTTTATCGGTGGCTACACCTTC.

The gene calls are TRBV5-5 and TRBJ1-1, with D tentatively TRBD1 (6 bases). CDR1 SGHKS and CDR2 YYEKEE come from the germline V gene (reference sequence). The CDR3 length is 15 residues. V was clipped by 4 bases and J by 0 bases, with 13 bases between them. The CDR3 sequence is CASSPRGHMNTEAFF. CDR3 bases: TGTGCCAGCAGCCCCCGGGGACATATGAACACTGAAGCTTTCTTT.

This clonotype was picked up a small number of times. The gene calls are TRBV20-1 and TRBJ1-6; D not certain. This CDR3 has 17 residues. Germline V CDR1 and CDR2: DFQATT, SNEGSKA (reference sequence). V shed 0 bases and J shed 0 bases, with 12 bases lying between them. The chain's CDR3 is CSARDWAESSYNSPLHF. The CDR3 nucleotides are TGCAGTGCTAGAGATTGGGCCGAGAGCTCCTATAATTCACCCCTCCACTTT.

This clonotype was picked up a small number of times. This chain joins TRBV27 and TRBJ2-7; the D gene is possibly TRBD1 (6 bases). The V end was cut by 5 bases, the J end by 7 bases, with 21 bases between. The CDR3 is made up of 15 amino acids. Germline loops: CDR1 MNHEY, CDR2 SMNVEV (reference sequence). The CDR3 DNA reads TGTGCCAGCAGTAATCAGTTGGGGGCTAGCTATGAGCAGTACTTC. The encoded protein is CASSNQLGASYEQYF.